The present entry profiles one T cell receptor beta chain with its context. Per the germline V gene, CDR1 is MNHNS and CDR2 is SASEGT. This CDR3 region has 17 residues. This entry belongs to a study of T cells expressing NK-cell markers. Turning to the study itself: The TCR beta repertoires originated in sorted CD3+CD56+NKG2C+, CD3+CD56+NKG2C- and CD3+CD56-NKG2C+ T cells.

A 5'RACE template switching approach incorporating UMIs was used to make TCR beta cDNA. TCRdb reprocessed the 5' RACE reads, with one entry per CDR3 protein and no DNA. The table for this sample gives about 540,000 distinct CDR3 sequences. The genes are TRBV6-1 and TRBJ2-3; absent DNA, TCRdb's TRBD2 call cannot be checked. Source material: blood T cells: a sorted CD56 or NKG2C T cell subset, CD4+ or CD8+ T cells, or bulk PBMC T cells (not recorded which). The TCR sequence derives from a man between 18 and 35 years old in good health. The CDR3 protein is CASSVLKELAGPDTQYF.